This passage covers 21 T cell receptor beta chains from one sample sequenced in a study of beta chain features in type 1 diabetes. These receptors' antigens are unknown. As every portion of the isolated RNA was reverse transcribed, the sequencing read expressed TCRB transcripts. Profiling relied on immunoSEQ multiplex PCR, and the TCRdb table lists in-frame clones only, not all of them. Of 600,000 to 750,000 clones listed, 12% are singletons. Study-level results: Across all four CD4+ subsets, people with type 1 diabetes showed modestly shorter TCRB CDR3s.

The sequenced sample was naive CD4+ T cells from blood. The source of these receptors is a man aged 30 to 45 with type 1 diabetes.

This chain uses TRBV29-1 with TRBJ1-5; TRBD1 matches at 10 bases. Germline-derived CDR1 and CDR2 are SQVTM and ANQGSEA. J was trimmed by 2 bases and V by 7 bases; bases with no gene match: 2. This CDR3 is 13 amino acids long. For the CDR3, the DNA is TGCAGCGCAGGACAGGGGGGCAATCAGCCCCAGCATTTT. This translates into CSAGQGGNQPQHF.

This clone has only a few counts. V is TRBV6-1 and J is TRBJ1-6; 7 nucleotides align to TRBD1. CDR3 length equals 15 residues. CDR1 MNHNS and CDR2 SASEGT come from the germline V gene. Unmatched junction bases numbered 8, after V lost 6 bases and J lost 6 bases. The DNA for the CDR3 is TGTGCCAGCAGCGGAGCCGGGACAGTTAATTCACCCCTCCACTTT. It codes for CASSGAGTVNSPLHF.

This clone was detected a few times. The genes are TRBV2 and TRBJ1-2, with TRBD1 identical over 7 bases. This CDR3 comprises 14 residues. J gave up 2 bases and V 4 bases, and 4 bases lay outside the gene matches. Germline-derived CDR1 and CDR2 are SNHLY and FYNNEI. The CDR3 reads CASSVQGDNYGYTF. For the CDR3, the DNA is TGTGCCAGCAGTGTGCAGGGGGACAACTATGGCTACACCTTC.

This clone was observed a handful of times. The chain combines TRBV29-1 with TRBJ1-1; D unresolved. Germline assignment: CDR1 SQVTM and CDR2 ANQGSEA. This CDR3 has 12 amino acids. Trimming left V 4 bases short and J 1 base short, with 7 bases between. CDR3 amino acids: CSVVETNTEAFF. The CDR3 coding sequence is TGCAGCGTTGTGGAGACGAACACTGAAGCTTTCTTT.

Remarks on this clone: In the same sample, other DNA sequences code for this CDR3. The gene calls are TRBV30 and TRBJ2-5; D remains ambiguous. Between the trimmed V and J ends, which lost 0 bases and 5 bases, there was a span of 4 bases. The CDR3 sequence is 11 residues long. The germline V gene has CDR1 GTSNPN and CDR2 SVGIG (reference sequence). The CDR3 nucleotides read TGTGCCTGGAGTGTTTCGGAGACCCAGTACTTC. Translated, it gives CAWSVSETQYF. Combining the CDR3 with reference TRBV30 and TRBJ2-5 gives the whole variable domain SQTIHQWPATLVQPVGSPLSLECTVEGTSNPNLYWYRQAAGRGLQLLFYSVGIGQISSEVPQNLSASRPQDRQFILSSKKLLLSDSGFYLCAWSVSETQYFGPGTRLLVL.

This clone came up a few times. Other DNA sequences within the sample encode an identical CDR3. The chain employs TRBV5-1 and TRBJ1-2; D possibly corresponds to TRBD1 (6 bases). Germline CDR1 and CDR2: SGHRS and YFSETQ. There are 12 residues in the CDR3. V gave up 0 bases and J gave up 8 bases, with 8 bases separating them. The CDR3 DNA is TGCGCCAGCAGCTTGGACAGGGACGGCTACACCTTC. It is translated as CASSLDRDGYTF.

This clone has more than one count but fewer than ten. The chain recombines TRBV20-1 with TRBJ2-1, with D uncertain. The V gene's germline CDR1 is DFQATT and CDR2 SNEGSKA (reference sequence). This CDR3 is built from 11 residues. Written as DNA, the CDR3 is TGCTCTATAAGCCCGAACGATGAGCAGTTCTTC. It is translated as CSISPNDEQFF.

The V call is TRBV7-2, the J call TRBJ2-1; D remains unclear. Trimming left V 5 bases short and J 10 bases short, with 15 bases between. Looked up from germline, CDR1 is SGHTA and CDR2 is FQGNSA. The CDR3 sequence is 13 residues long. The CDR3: CASSTRRTVEQFF. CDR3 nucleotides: TGTGCCAGCAGCACCAGAAGGACGGTGGAGCAGTTCTTC.

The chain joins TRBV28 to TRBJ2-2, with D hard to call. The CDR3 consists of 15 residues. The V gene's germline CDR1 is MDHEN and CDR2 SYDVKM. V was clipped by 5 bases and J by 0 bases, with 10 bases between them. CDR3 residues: CASSPIPPNTGELFF. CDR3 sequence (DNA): TGTGCCAGCAGTCCTATTCCCCCGAACACCGGGGAGCTGTTTTTT.

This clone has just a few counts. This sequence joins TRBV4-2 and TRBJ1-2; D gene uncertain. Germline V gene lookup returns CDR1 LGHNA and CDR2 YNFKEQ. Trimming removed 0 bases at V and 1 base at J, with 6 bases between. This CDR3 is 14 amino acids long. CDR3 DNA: TGTGCCAGCAGCCAAGATGGGATTAACTATGGCTACACCTTC. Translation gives CASSQDGINYGYTF.

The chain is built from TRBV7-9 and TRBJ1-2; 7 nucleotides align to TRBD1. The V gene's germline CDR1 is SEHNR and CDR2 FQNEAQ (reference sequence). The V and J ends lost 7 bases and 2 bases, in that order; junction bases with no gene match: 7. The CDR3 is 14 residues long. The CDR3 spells CASTPGTVNYGYTF. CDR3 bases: TGTGCCAGCACCCCGGGGACAGTGAACTATGGCTACACCTTC.

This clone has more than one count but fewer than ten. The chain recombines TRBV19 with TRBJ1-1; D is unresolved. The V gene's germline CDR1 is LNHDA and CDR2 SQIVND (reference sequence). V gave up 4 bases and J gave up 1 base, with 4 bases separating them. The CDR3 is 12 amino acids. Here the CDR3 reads CASSTTNTEAFF. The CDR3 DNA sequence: TGTGCCAGTAGTACCACGAACACTGAAGCTTTCTTT. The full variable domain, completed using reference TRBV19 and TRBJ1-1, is DGGITQSPKYLFRKEGQNVTLSCEQNLNHDAMYWYRQDPGQGLRLIYYSQIVNDFQKGDIAEGYSVSREKKESFPLTVTSAQKNPTAFYLCASSTTNTEAFFGQGTRLTVV.

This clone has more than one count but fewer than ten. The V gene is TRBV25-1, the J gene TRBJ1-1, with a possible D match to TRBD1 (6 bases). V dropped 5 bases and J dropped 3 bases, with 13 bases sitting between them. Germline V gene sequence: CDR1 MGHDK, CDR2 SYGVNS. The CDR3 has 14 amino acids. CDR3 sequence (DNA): TGTGCCAGCAGTACTACACAGGGTTACACTGAAGCTTTCTTT. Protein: CASSTTQGYTEAFF.

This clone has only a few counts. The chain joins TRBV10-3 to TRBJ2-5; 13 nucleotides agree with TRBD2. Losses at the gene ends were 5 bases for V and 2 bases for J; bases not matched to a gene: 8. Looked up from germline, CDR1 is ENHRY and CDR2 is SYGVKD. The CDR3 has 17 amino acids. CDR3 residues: CAISLQAGLAGQETQYF. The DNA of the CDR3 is TGTGCCATCAGTCTCCAGGCGGGACTAGCGGGGCAAGAGACCCAGTACTTC.

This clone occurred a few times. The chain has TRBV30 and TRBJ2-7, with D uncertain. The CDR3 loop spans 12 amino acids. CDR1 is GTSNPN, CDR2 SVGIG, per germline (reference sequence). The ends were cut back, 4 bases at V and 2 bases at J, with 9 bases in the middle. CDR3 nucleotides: TGTGCCTGGAAGCCAGGCCCCTACGAGCAGTACTTC. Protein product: CAWKPGPYEQYF.

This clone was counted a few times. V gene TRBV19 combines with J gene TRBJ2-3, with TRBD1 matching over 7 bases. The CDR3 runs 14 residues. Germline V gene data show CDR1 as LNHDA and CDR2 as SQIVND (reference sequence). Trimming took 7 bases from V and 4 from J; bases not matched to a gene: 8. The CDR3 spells CASTLGGSSDTQYF. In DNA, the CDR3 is TGTGCCAGTACCCTAGGGGGCAGTTCAGATACGCAGTATTTT.

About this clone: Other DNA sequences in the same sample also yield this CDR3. CDR3 nucleotides: TGTGCCTGGAGCCTGGACGGCTACGAGCAGTACTTC. Translating gives CAWSLDGYEQYF. This chain joins TRBV30 and TRBJ2-7; D not resolved. Germline V gene data show CDR1 as GTSNPN and CDR2 as SVGIG (reference sequence). Trimming took 3 bases from V and 3 from J, leaving 9 bases between them. This CDR3 has 12 residues.

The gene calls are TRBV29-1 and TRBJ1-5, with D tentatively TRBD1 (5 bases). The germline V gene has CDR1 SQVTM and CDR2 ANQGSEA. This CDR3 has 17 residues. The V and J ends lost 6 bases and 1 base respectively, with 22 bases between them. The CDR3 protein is CSVLTRDPGTSNQPQHF. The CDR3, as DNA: TGCAGCGTCCTAACACGGGACCCCGGGACGAGCAATCAGCCCCAGCATTTT. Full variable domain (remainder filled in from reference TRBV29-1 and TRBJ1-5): SAVISQKPSRDICQRGTSLTIQCQVDSQVTMMFWYRQQPGQSLTLIATANQGSEATYESGFVIDKFPISRPNLTFSTLTVSNMSPEDSSIYLCSVLTRDPGTSNQPQHFGDGTRLSIL.

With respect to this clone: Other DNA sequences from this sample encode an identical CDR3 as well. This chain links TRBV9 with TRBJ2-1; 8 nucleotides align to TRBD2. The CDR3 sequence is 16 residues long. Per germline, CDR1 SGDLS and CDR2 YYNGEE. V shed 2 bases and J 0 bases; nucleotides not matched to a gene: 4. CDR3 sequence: CASSVLAGSSYNEQFF. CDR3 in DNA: TGTGCCAGCAGCGTTCTAGCGGGTAGCTCCTACAATGAGCAGTTCTTC. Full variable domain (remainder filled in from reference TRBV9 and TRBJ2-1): DSGVTQTPKHLITATGQRVTLRCSPRSGDLSVYWYQQSLDQGLQFLIQYYNGEERAKGNILERFSAQQFPDLHSELNLSSLELGDSALYFCASSVLAGSSYNEQFFGPGTRLTVL.

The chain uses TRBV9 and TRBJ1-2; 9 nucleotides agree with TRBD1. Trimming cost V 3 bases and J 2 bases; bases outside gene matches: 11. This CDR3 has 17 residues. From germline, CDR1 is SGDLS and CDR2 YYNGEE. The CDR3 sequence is CASSADFGQGTNYGYTF. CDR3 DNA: TGTGCCAGCAGCGCGGACTTTGGACAGGGGACCAACTATGGCTACACCTTC.

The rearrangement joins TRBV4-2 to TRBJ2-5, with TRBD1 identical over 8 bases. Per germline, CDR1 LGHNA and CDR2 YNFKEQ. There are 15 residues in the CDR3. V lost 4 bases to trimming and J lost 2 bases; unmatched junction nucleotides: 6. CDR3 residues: CASSLTGTGQETQYF. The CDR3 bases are TGTGCCAGCAGCCTTACCGGGACAGGTCAAGAGACCCAGTACTTC.